This T cell receptor beta chain appears in the sequencing data of a study of control samples from healthy donors and cancer patients. CDR3 length: 14 amino acids. After removal of 5 bases from V and 7 bases from J, the junction contained 8 bases not matched to a gene. Germline V CDR1 and CDR2: LNHDA, SQIVND (reference sequence). The repertoire was sequenced with immunoSEQ multiplex PCR; TCRdb's copy has only in-frame clones and lacks some. The data show more than 20,000 clones, with around 90% seen just once and 10% to 15% held by the top ten. The sequence was collected from a man aged 45-65 years with lung cancer. The chain couples TRBV19 to TRBJ2-7; TRBD1 matches at 10 bases. Sample: PBMCs. CDR3 bases: TGTGCCAGTAGTCCGCGACAGGGGGCGCAGGAGCAGTACTTC. Protein product: CASSPRQGAQEQYF.